This passage covers 30 T cell receptor beta chains from one sample sequenced in a study of shared clonotypes between healthy human individuals. Data came from immunoSEQ multiplex PCR; TCRdb stores just in-frame clones and leaves some out. The sample carries over 400,000 clones, 95% to 97% recorded once. The sequenced sample was naive CD4+ T cells sorted from blood. Subset noted: CD45RA+ positively selected. These receptors originate from a woman aged 25 to 39 in good health.

CDR3 DNA sequence: TGTGCCAGTAGTACGGGTCTAGCGGGTAAGACCCAGTACTTC. Translated: CASSTGLAGKTQYF. The chain has TRBV19 and TRBJ2-5; 8 bases fit TRBD2. This CDR3 has 14 residues. J lost 6 bases, V lost 4 bases, and 7 bases had no gene match. Germline loops: CDR1 LNHDA, CDR2 SQIVND (reference sequence).

This clone has only one observation. The chain joins TRBV6-6 to TRBJ2-2, with TRBD1 matching 7 bases. This CDR3 comprises 15 residues. V gave up 0 bases and J gave up 4 bases; unmatched junction bases: 2. The germline CDR1 and CDR2 sequences are MNHNY and SVGAGI (reference sequence). Written as DNA, the CDR3 is TGTGCCAGCAGTTACTCGACAGGGAGCACCGGGGAGCTGTTTTTT. It encodes CASSYSTGSTGELFF.

The chain combines TRBV28 with TRBJ1-2, with 8 bases matching TRBD1. This CDR3 spans 15 amino acids. Germline V gene sequence: CDR1 MDHEN, CDR2 SYDVKM. The ends lost 5 bases at V and 7 bases at J; junction bases unmatched: 12. CDR3 region: CASSLSLGQVFGYTF. The CDR3 DNA is TGTGCCAGCAGTCTCTCCTTGGGACAGGTTTTTGGCTACACCTTC.

This clone was seen more than once but under ten times. The rearrangement joins TRBV7-6 to TRBJ1-4; no reliable D call. With 0 bases removed from V and 10 bases from J, the gap between germline ends came to 15 bases. This CDR3 has 15 residues. Germline CDR1 reads SGHVS; CDR2 reads FNYEAQ. CDR3 in amino acids: CASSLAEVTTGKLFF. The CDR3 DNA is TGTGCCAGCAGCTTAGCGGAGGTTACTACGGGAAAACTGTTTTTT.

This chain links TRBV19 with TRBJ1-2; D possibly corresponds to TRBD1 (6 bases). With 1 base removed from V and 0 bases from J, the gap between germline ends came to 12 bases. Per the germline V gene, CDR1 is LNHDA and CDR2 is SQIVND (reference sequence). The CDR3 covers 16 residues. The CDR3 reads CASSIGATGTNYGYTF. The DNA for the CDR3 is TGTGCCAGTAGTATAGGAGCGACAGGCACTAACTATGGCTACACCTTC.

The genes are TRBV28 and TRBJ2-7, with 7 bases identical to TRBD1. The CDR3 is 15 amino acids. Per germline, CDR1 MDHEN and CDR2 SYDVKM. V shed 6 bases and J 1 base; nucleotides not matched to a gene: 9. The DNA of the CDR3 is TGTGCCAGCAGCCGGGGACAGCCAATATCCTACGAGCAGTACTTC. Translation: CASSRGQPISYEQYF.

J is TRBJ1-1 and V is TRBV27; perhaps TRBD1 as D (6 bases). Germline CDR1 MNHEY, CDR2 SMNVEV (reference sequence). This CDR3 is 15 amino acids long. V lost 3 bases and J 1 base, leaving 12 bases between the germline ends. Here the CDR3 reads CASSFAGGQNTEAFF. The CDR3 DNA reads as TGTGCCAGCAGTTTCGCGGGGGGGCAGAACACTGAAGCTTTCTTT.

The chain combines TRBV18 with TRBJ2-7; D is unresolved. V lost 2 bases and J 6 bases, leaving 14 bases between the germline ends. The CDR3 runs 14 residues. Germline CDR1 reads KGHSH; CDR2 reads LQKENI. The CDR3 sequence is CASSPSAPHGEQYF. The CDR3 DNA reads as TGTGCCAGCTCACCATCAGCACCTCACGGCGAGCAGTACTTC.

This chain connects TRBV5-6 to TRBJ1-3; tentative D call: TRBD1 (5 bases). V was pared by 4 bases and J by 1 base, with 9 bases between. Looked up from germline, CDR1 is SGHDT and CDR2 is YYEEEE. This CDR3 has 14 amino acids. The CDR3 sequence: CASSQTDSGNTIYF. The CDR3 region has the DNA TGTGCCAGCAGCCAGACAGATTCTGGAAACACCATATATTTT.

V gene TRBV7-9 combines with J gene TRBJ2-7; no reliable D call. This CDR3 has 15 residues. CDR1 and CDR2 (germline): SEHNR, FQNEAQ (reference sequence). Trimming left V 1 base short and J 2 bases short, with 12 bases between. CDR3 loop: CASSLDLASPYEQYF. DNA of the CDR3: TGTGCCAGCAGCTTAGACTTGGCTAGTCCCTACGAGCAGTACTTC.

V is TRBV9 and J is TRBJ2-5, with D perhaps matching TRBD1 or TRBD2 (5 bases each). The CDR3 covers 13 residues. Germline V gene data show CDR1 as SGDLS and CDR2 as YYNGEE. V was pared by 4 bases and J by 5 bases, with 12 bases between. CDR3 sequence (DNA): TGTGCCAGCAGCACCCGGGACGGGGAGACCCAGTACTTC. It is translated as CASSTRDGETQYF.

The chain combines TRBV7-3 with TRBJ2-2; maybe TRBD1 (6 bases). This CDR3 contains 16 residues. CDR1 is SGHTA and CDR2 is FQGTGA in the germline V gene. V lost 1 base and J 2 bases, leaving 11 bases between the germline ends. This CDR3 reads CASSLRRQVNTGELFF. The CDR3 DNA sequence: TGTGCCAGCAGCTTAAGAAGACAGGTTAACACCGGGGAGCTGTTTTTT.

This rearrangement joins TRBV5-1 to TRBJ1-2, with unresolved D. Trimming took off 8 bases at V and 6 bases at J, with 11 bases between the two ends. CDR1 is SGHRS, CDR2 YFSETQ, per germline. The CDR3 extends over 11 amino acids. The CDR3 DNA reads TGCGCCAGTGCCGAGGGAAATGGCTACACCTTC. Protein: CASAEGNGYTF.

The genes are TRBV27 and TRBJ2-7, with 9 bases matching TRBD1. Germline CDR1 is MNHEY and CDR2 is SMNVEV (reference sequence). V dropped 3 bases and J dropped 1; count of bases not matched to a gene: 13. CDR3 size: 18 residues. The CDR3 region is CASSFAAGRDRASYEQYF. The CDR3 DNA reads as TGTGCCAGCAGTTTTGCTGCAGGCCGGGACAGGGCGTCCTACGAGCAGTACTTC.

V and J are TRBV5-1 and TRBJ2-7; 8 positions agree with TRBD2. The CDR3 runs 17 residues. With 1 base clipped from V and 5 bases from J, the junction kept 14 bases outside the gene matches. CDR1 and CDR2 (germline): SGHRS, YFSETQ. CDR3 sequence reads: CASSLFGRAKGDDEQYF. CDR3 bases: TGCGCCAGCAGCTTGTTCGGGAGGGCCAAAGGTGACGACGAGCAGTACTTC.

This chain's CDR3 is CASSLVGVFGEAFF. CDR3 nucleotide sequence: TGTGCCAGCAGCTTGGTGGGGGTGTTTGGTGAAGCTTTCTTT. The rearrangement joins TRBV5-6 to TRBJ1-1; TRBD1 is a possible D gene (5 bases). V was cut by 0 bases and J by 7 bases, with 13 bases left in between. The CDR3 is 14 residues long. CDR1 and CDR2 from the germline V gene are SGHDT and YYEEEE.

This chain links TRBV19 with TRBJ1-1; D may be TRBD1 (5 bases). The germline V gene has CDR1 LNHDA and CDR2 SQIVND (reference sequence). V was pared by 7 bases and J by 6 bases, with 21 bases between. The CDR3 contains 15 residues. CDR3 region: CASMGWGNKVAEAFF. The CDR3 region has the DNA TGTGCCAGTATGGGCTGGGGGAATAAAGTCGCTGAAGCTTTCTTT.

The rearrangement joins TRBV11-2 to TRBJ1-1; D remains unclear. The CDR3 extends over 15 amino acids. Trimming took off 2 bases at V and 3 bases at J, with 13 bases between the two ends. Germline V gene sequence: CDR1 SGHAT, CDR2 FQNNGV. The CDR3 DNA reads as TGTGCCAGCAGCTTATGGATCAAGGATGACACTGAAGCTTTCTTT. This codes for CASSLWIKDDTEAFF.

The chain recombines TRBV6-6 with TRBJ2-5; D is unresolved. V lost 2 bases, J lost 3 bases, and 4 bases lay in between. Germline V gene sequence: CDR1 MNHNY, CDR2 SVGAGI (reference sequence). The CDR3 is 12 amino acids. The CDR3 reads CASSYREETQYF. The DNA for the CDR3 is TGTGCCAGCAGTTACCGGGAAGAGACCCAGTACTTC.

The J gene is TRBJ2-7, the V gene TRBV6-1; D unclear. This CDR3 region has 12 residues. Germline V gene sequence: CDR1 MNHNS, CDR2 SASEGT. V was trimmed by 4 bases and J by 9 bases, leaving 13 bases between them. CDR3: CASSGPDRPQYF. The CDR3 DNA reads as TGTGCCAGCAGTGGCCCAGATCGACCGCAGTACTTC.

The rearrangement links TRBV18 to TRBJ1-3; TRBD1 agrees at 7 bases. The CDR3 consists of 14 residues. V lost 5 bases to trimming and J lost 2 bases; unmatched junction nucleotides: 3. CDR1 is KGHSH, CDR2 LQKENI, per germline. CDR3 sequence (DNA): TGTGCCAGCTCAGAGGGGACAGCTGGAAACACCATATATTTT. Protein sequence: CASSEGTAGNTIYF.

The V and J genes are TRBV18 and TRBJ2-7; D is undetermined. Germline V gene sequence: CDR1 KGHSH, CDR2 LQKENI. Trimming removed 2 bases from V and 2 bases from J, with 13 bases in between. CDR3 length: 15 residues. The CDR3 here is CASSPTPGGTYEQYF. Written as DNA, the CDR3 is TGTGCCAGCTCACCAACCCCCGGTGGCACCTACGAGCAGTACTTC.

The V call is TRBV5-6, the J call TRBJ2-7; a possible D gene is TRBD1 (7 bases). The CDR3 contains 14 residues. V was clipped by 4 bases and J by 5 bases, with 16 bases between them. CDR1 and CDR2 (germline): SGHDT, YYEEEE. In DNA form, the CDR3 reads TGTGCCAGCAGCCGACAGGGAGGTAACAACGAGCAGTACTTC. This translates into CASSRQGGNNEQYF.

This chain links TRBV6-1 with TRBJ1-4; D gene ambiguous. This CDR3 is built from 14 residues. Germline V gene data show CDR1 as MNHNS and CDR2 as SASEGT. Trimming left V 2 bases short and J 8 bases short, with 12 bases between. In nucleotides, the CDR3 is TGTGCCAGCAGTGAATTCCCGTTGAGGGAAAAACTGTTTTTT. It is translated as CASSEFPLREKLFF.

This chain uses TRBV18 with TRBJ2-2; D remains ambiguous. Germline loops: CDR1 KGHSH, CDR2 LQKENI. This CDR3 contains 14 residues. V lost 0 bases and J lost 4, with 6 bases in between. The CDR3 DNA reads TGTGCCAGCTCACCACCGACCGGCACCGGGGAGCTGTTTTTT. Translating it yields CASSPPTGTGELFF.

The gene calls are TRBV6-1 and TRBJ1-2; no clear D. The CDR3 extends over 13 amino acids. The V gene's germline CDR1 is MNHNS and CDR2 SASEGT. V was cut by 3 bases and J by 0 bases, with 5 bases left in between. The CDR3 sequence is CASSDQSNYGYTF. CDR3 DNA: TGTGCCAGCAGTGATCAGTCTAACTATGGCTACACCTTC.

The chain is built from TRBV28 and TRBJ2-7, with 9 positions matching TRBD1. The CDR3 totals 15 residues. Per germline, CDR1 MDHEN and CDR2 SYDVKM. The junction had 10 bases not matched to a gene; V was cut back by 5 bases and J by 5 bases. For the CDR3, the DNA is TGTGCCAGCAGTCAACCCGGGACAGGGTACCACGAGCAGTACTTC. Translated, it gives CASSQPGTGYHEQYF.

In DNA, the CDR3 is TGTGCCAGCAGCCCGAACAGGGGGAACACTGAAGCTTTCTTT. Its translation: CASSPNRGNTEAFF. This chain connects TRBV14 to TRBJ1-1, with 7 bases fitting TRBD1. Per germline, CDR1 SGHDN and CDR2 FVKESK. The junction had 3 bases not matched to a gene; V was cut back by 4 bases and J by 1 base. The CDR3 totals 14 residues. Full variable domain (rest looked up from reference TRBV14 and TRBJ1-1): EAGVTQFPSHSVIEKGQTVTLRCDPISGHDNLYWYRRVMGKEIKFLLHFVKESKQDESGMPNNRFLAERTGGTYSTLKVQPAELEDSGVYFCASSPNRGNTEAFFGQGTRLTVV.

The chain has TRBV28 and TRBJ2-5; 11 positions match TRBD1. Germline-derived CDR1 and CDR2 are MDHEN and SYDVKM. Losses at the gene ends were 5 bases for V and 5 bases for J; bases not matched to a gene: 7. This CDR3 comprises 15 residues. This CDR3 reads CASSPTRDRGETQYF. In DNA form, the CDR3 reads TGTGCCAGCAGTCCTACTCGGGACAGGGGGGAGACCCAGTACTTC. Supplemented by reference TRBV28 and TRBJ2-5, the full variable domain reads DVKVTQSSRYLVKRTGEKVFLECVQDMDHENMFWYRQDPGLGLRLIYFSYDVKMKEKGDIPEGYSVSREKKERFSLILESASTNQTSMYLCASSPTRDRGETQYFGPGTRLLVL.

This chain links TRBV5-8 with TRBJ2-2, with 10 bases identical to TRBD1. Germline-derived CDR1 and CDR2 are SGHTS and YDEGEE. V was pared by 5 bases and J by 0 bases, with 7 bases of the junction left unmatched. The CDR3 is 17 residues long. The CDR3 DNA sequence: TGTGCCAGCAGGGATTGGACAGGGGGTGCGAACACCGGGGAGCTGTTTTTT. The encoded protein is CASRDWTGGANTGELFF.